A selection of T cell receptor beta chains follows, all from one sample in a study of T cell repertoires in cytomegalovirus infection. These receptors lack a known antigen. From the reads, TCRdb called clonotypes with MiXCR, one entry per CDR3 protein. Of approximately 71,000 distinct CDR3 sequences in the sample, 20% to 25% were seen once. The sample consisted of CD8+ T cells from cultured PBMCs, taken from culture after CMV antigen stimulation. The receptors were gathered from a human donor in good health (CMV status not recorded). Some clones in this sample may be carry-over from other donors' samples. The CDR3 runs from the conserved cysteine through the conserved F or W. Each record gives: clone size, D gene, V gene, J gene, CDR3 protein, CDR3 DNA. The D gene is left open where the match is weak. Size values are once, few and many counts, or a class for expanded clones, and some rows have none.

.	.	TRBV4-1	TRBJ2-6	CASSPRSSVLTF	TGCGCCAGCAGCCCCCGGTCCTCCGTCCTGACTTTC
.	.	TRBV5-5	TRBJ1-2	CASSLDYPVYGYTF	TGTGCCAGCAGCTTGGATTATCCGGTGTATGGCTACACCTTC
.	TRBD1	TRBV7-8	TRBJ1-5	CASSLWKTGGNQPQHF	TGTGCCAGCAGCTTATGGAAGACAGGGGGCAATCAGCCCCAGCATTTT
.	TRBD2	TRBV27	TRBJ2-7	CASSPRTSGATYEQYF	TGTGCCAGCAGTCCTCGGACTAGCGGGGCCACCTACGAGCAGTACTTC
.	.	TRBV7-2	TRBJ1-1	CASSFDRLSTEAFF	TGTGCCAGCAGCTTCGACAGGCTCAGCACTGAAGCTTTCTTT
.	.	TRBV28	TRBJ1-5	CASSQTAAFSNQPQHF	TGTGCCAGCAGTCAAACGGCCGCATTTAGCAATCAGCCCCAGCATTTT
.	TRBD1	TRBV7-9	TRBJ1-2	CASSWTGIGYTF	TGTGCCAGCAGCTGGACAGGGATCGGCTACACCTTC
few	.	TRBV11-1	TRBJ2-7	CASSSLTGKSVNEQYF	TGTGCCAGCAGCTCCCTCACAGGGAAATCGGTGAACGAGCAGTACTTC
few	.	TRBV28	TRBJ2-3	CASSFQGDTQYF	TGTGCCAGCAGTTTTCAGGGGGATACGCAGTATTTT
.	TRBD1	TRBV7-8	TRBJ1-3	CASSSPSTVRDSGLVAGNTIYF	TGTGCCAGCAGCTCCCCAAGCACCGTCCGGGACAGTGGATTAGTCGCAGGAAACACCATATATTTT
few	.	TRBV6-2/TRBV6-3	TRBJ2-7	CASSLSTLMDEQYF	TGTGCCAGCAGCCTATCGACTCTTATGGACGAGCAGTACTTC
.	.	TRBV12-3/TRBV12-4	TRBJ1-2	CASSAGRELGGYTF	TGTGCCAGCAGCGCCGGCAGGGAACTAGGTGGCTACACCTTC
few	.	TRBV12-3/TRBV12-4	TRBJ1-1	CASSHGVNTEAFF	TGTGCCAGCAGTCACGGGGTGAACACTGAAGCTTTCTTT
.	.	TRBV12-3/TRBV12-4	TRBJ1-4	CASSQISDAEKLFF	TGTGCCAGCAGCCAAATTTCGGATGCGGAAAAACTGTTTTTT
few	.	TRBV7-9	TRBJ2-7	CATGAGVSYEQYF	TGTGCCACCGGGGCAGGGGTCTCCTACGAGCAGTACTTC
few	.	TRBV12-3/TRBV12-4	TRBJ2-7	CASSPGTHYEQYF	TGTGCCAGCAGTCCCGGGACCCATTACGAGCAGTACTTC
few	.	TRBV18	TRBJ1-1	CASSGGDAEAFF	TGTGCCAGCTCAGGTGGGGACGCTGAAGCTTTCTTT